This T cell receptor (beta chain) appears in the sequencing data of a study of early T cells in non-severe SARS-CoV-2 infection (dated by TCRdb to 2020 to 2023). About the study as a whole: TCR sequencing used bulk RNA from unsorted whole blood, so alpha and beta chains could not be paired. Overall study results and their limits: VDJdb matching was skewed toward anti-spike CD8 responses and likely underestimated virus-specific expansions by missing private and CD4 specificities.

The library relied on 5' RACE. TCRdb records NextSeq 500 as the sequencer. The TCR library protocol attached unique molecular identifiers to individual cDNA molecules to correct for sequencing error and PCR bias. TCR alpha and beta chains were both sequenced, and the abundances of alpha and beta sequences in each sample were closely correlated with each other. In the paper's pipeline: Decombinator V4 was used to perform V gene, J gene and CDR3 annotation of TCR sequences. Expanded TCRs were defined as changing significantly between any two time points under a Poisson model with p below 0.0001. TCR abundances were normalised to the total number of TCRs sequenced per sample and expressed as counts per million. MAIT TCRs were defined by TRAV1-2 paired with TRAJ12, TRAJ20 or TRAJ33, and iNKT TCRs by TRAV10 paired with TRAJ18. VDJdb, accessed 1 November 2021, was searched for CMV, EBV and SARS-CoV-2 annotated TCRs, with TCRs annotated for multiple antigens excluded. TCRdb redid the processing of the public reads, applying fastp at Q25 and MiXCR, and retained in-frame beta chains. Identical CDR3 proteins give one entry, which carries the most common genes and DNA. In this record, the V and J calls reflect TCRdb's handling and not the investigators' own analysis. The sample includes approximately 50,000 distinct CDR3 sequences, with roughly 8.2% observed a single time. Together, the top ten hold roughly 4.2% of the sample.

On this clonotype itself: The target of this receptor is not known. Per-base quality was not reported, and no clone a single base away is much larger than it.

The V end gives up 3 bases and the J end 2 bases, leaving 4 bases in the junction not matched to a gene. The CDR3 contains 14 residues, cysteine and phenylalanine counted. Here the CDR3 DNA is all that survives: 42 bases in frame from base 1. The germline V gene (reference sequence) gives CDR1 as DFQATT and CDR2 as SNEGSKA. The study was a case-control design nested within a healthcare worker cohort in London, UK, with weekly nasopharyngeal swab PCR tests and blood sampling. Healthcare workers were enrolled in the week of the UK lockdown, from 23 to 31 March 2020, and were followed every week for up to 16 weeks.

The specimen sequenced was whole blood. The sequence links TRBV20-1 to TRBJ2-3, and 8 junctional nucleotides match TRBD2. This receptor was obtained from an adult who was a healthcare worker with PCR-confirmed SARS-CoV-2 infection or an uninfected control (not recorded which). CDR3 region: CSASKRENTDTQYF. The DNA is TGCAGTGCTAGTAAGCGGGAGAACACAGATACGCAGTATTTT.